This is a list of T cell receptor beta chains from one sample in a study of CD8+CD57+ T cells in acquired aplastic anemia. Via MiXCR, TCRdb re-called the reads, giving one row per CDR3 protein. Altogether around 200,000 distinct CDR3 sequences are present, 40% to 55% being singletons, with the ten largest covering about 9.5%. Specimen: sorted CD4+, CD8+, or CD8+CD57+ T cells (not recorded which) from PBMCs. These receptors all stem from a human donor with aplastic anemia. The CDR3 runs from the conserved cysteine through the conserved F or W. Fields, in order: CDR3 protein, V gene, clone size, J gene. Clone size is stated in some rows and not others, as once, few, many or a class when expanded.

CASTGSGANVLTF,TRBV2,NA,TRBJ2-6
CASSVGAGTSTDTQYF,TRBV9,NA,TRBJ2-3
CASSTAPGTYGYTF,TRBV6-1,many,TRBJ1-2
CSASPYIYGYTF,TRBV20-1,many,TRBJ1-2
CASSPTTGRKQNYGYTF,TRBV11-2,many,TRBJ1-2
CASRRDRAPAYF,TRBV12-3/TRBV12-4,many,TRBJ2-3
CASSIMTGESPLHF,TRBV19,many,TRBJ1-6
CASSEGLSSYNEQFF,TRBV6-1,many,TRBJ2-1
CATSKLSGRSGATGELFF,TRBV24-1,many,TRBJ2-2
CASSPLPTGSEKLFF,TRBV6-1,few,TRBJ1-4
CATRRQGSLAAGNTIYF,TRBV24-1,NA,TRBJ1-3
CRATGTGPDEQFF,TRBV29-1,NA,NA
CSAETRTDTQYF,TRBV20-1,many,TRBJ2-3
CASGRGGRADTQYF,TRBV19,NA,TRBJ2-3
CASSQDRGFLYEQYF,TRBV7-8,many,TRBJ2-7
CASGLYNELNTEAFF,TRBV10-3,once,TRBJ1-1
CASSATPQRRGRGNTIYF,TRBV9,NA,TRBJ1-3
CASSLASAPYEQYF,TRBV9,NA,TRBJ2-7
CASSLRTQGPGRAQPQHF,TRBV18,few,TRBJ1-5
CATSESSGQLNQPEHF,TRBV24-1,NA,TRBJ1-5
CASSIRPRDTQYF,TRBV19,once,TRBJ2-3
CATSIEEGSRDEAFF,TRBV15,NA,TRBJ1-1
CASGTLGYEQYF,TRBV7-9,once,TRBJ2-7
CASSEQGWRNTIYF,TRBV2,NA,TRBJ1-3
CATSSVTGVSTEAFF,TRBV15,few,TRBJ1-1
CATSRDLSGNSPLHF,TRBV15,few,TRBJ1-6
CAISDVGLGDTQYF,TRBV10-3,NA,TRBJ2-3
CASSPRWDTEAFF,TRBV9,many,TRBJ1-1
CASSEGLAGDLQGTQYF,TRBV7-8,NA,TRBJ2-5
CASSLAELGTGELFF,TRBV5-1,many,TRBJ2-2
CASSLYSGRTYEQYF,TRBV27,few,TRBJ2-7
CASSGRGSSETQYF,TRBV6-1,NA,TRBJ2-5
CASSVSLVGELFF,TRBV9,many,TRBJ2-2
CSVLTSRAYEQYF,TRBV29-1,few,TRBJ2-7
CASSPRTGVGYGYTF,TRBV7-9,NA,TRBJ1-2
CASSFYGGNNEQFF,TRBV7-6,once,TRBJ2-1
CASSLGDRGISPLHF,TRBV5-4,few,TRBJ1-6
CATSGPQGGSYDEQFF,TRBV24-1,NA,TRBJ2-1